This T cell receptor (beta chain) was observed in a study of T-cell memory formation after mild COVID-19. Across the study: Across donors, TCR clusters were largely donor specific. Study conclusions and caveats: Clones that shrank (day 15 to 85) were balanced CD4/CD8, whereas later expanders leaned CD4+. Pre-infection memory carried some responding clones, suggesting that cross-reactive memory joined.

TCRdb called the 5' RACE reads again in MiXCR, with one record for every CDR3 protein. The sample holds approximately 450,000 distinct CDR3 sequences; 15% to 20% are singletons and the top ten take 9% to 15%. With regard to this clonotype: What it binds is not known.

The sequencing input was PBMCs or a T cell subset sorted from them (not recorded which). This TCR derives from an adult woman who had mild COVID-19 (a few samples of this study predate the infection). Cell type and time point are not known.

The CDR3 DNA follows: TGTGCCAGCAGCCAAGGGGGACTAGCGGGAGATATCGGGGAGCTGTTTTTT. It encodes CASSQGGLAGDIGELFF. The chain is built from TRBV3-1 and TRBJ2-2; TRBD2 agrees at 14 bases. The germline gives CDR1 LGHDT, CDR2 YNNKEL (reference sequence). V lost 1 base and J lost 7; bases outside the gene matches: 5. The CDR3 spans 17 residues.